The clone carrying this T cell receptor (beta chain) was detected ten times or more. What it recognizes is unknown. This entry comes from a study of T cells after yellow fever vaccination. Study as a whole: Fractions with few cells were prepared using SMART-Seq v4 Ultra Low Input. Findings and limits, study-wide: Clonotype sharing between CD4 and CD8 compartments was small. Any FACS-sorted repertoire could hold abundant clonotypes that contaminate it from the bulk population.

The V end lost 6 bases, the J end lost 2 bases, and 15 bases lay between the germline ends. The CDR3 is made up of 15 amino acids. One entry per CDR3 protein results from TCRdb running MiXCR on the 5' RACE reads. This sample has 300,000 to 450,000 distinct CDR3 sequences, with about 7.8% found just once. The source is a man between 18 and 35 years old who received the YFV17D yellow fever vaccine. The chain is built from TRBV12-3 or TRBV12-4 and TRBJ2-3, with D uncertain. The sample here was PBMCs, taken 45 days after the first yellow fever vaccination. The CDR3 spells CASSEFRSYTDTQYF. The CDR3 DNA reads TGTGCCAGCAGCGAATTCCGTAGTTACACAGATACGCAGTATTTT.